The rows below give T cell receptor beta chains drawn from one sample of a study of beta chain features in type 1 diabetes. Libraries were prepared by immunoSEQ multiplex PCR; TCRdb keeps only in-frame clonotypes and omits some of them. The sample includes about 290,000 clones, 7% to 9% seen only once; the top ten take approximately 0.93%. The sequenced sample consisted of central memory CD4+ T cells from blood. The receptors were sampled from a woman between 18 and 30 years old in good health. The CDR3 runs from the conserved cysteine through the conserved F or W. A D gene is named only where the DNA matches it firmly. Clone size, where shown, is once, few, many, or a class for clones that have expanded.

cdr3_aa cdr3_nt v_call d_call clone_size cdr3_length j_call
CASSPRVTGELFF TGTGCCAGCAGCCCGAGGGTCACCGGGGAGCTGTTTTTT TRBV7-3 NA NA 13 TRBJ2-2
CASSVELEVGNTIYF TGTGCCAGCAGCGTAGAGCTGGAGGTGGGAAACACCATATATTTT TRBV9 NA NA 15 TRBJ1-3
CASSTDNIQYF TGTGCCAGCTCAACCGACAACATTCAGTACTTC TRBV18 NA many 11 TRBJ2-4
CAWTPPWGNTIYF TGTGCCTGGACACCTCCCTGGGGAAACACCATATATTTT TRBV30 NA NA 13 TRBJ1-3
CASSVGGRARYNEQFF TGTGCCAGCAGCGTCGGAGGGAGGGCCCGATACAATGAGCAGTTCTTC TRBV9 TRBD2 few 16 TRBJ2-1
CATRDRDTGELFF TGTGCCACCCGGGACAGGGATACCGGGGAGCTGTTTTTT TRBV10-3 TRBD1 few 13 TRBJ2-2
CASSRIRDRNQPQHF TGTGCCAGCAGCCGAATCCGGGACAGGAATCAGCCCCAGCATTTT TRBV7-4 TRBD1 NA 15 TRBJ1-5
CASSLPPVLRGSGTQYF TGTGCCAGCAGCTTGCCCCCCGTACTAAGGGGTAGCGGTACGCAGTATTTT TRBV5-6 NA NA 17 TRBJ2-3
CASSFRGRTEAFF TGTGCCAGCAGCTTCAGGGGGCGCACTGAAGCTTTCTTT TRBV11-2 TRBD1 many 13 TRBJ1-1
CASFIRKNTGELFF TGTGCCAGCTTTATAAGGAAGAACACCGGGGAGCTGTTTTTT TRBV18 NA NA 14 TRBJ2-2
CSVETTGRLTYGYTF TGCAGCGTTGAGACGACAGGGCGGTTAACCTATGGCTACACCTTC TRBV29-1 TRBD1 few 15 TRBJ1-2
CAWTPGTGNEKLFF TGTGCCTGGACTCCCGGGACAGGCAATGAAAAACTGTTTTTT TRBV30 TRBD1 few 14 TRBJ1-4
CASSRDTTDTQYF TGTGCCAGCAGTAGGGACACCACAGATACGCAGTATTTT TRBV6-6 NA NA 13 TRBJ2-3
CAIRGQGGNQPQHF TGTGCCATCAGGGGACAGGGCGGCAATCAGCCCCAGCATTTT TRBV10-3 TRBD1 few 14 TRBJ1-5
CASSLAGSSGANVLTF TGCGCCAGCAGCTTGGCCGGGAGCTCTGGGGCCAACGTCCTGACTTTC TRBV5-1 NA few 16 TRBJ2-6
CASSSGQLNTGELFF TGTGCCAGCAGTTCGGGACAGTTGAACACCGGGGAGCTGTTTTTT TRBV28 TRBD1 few 15 TRBJ2-2
CASSPNRVSNQPQHF TGTGCCAGCAGTCCGAACAGGGTCAGCAATCAGCCCCAGCATTTT TRBV6-5 NA many 15 TRBJ1-5
CAWSGNGGVETQYF TGTGCCTGGAGTGGTAACGGAGGGGTAGAGACCCAGTACTTC TRBV30 NA few 14 TRBJ2-5
CASSYGSGIYNEQFF TGTGCCAGCAGTTACGGGAGTGGCATCTACAATGAGCAGTTCTTC TRBV6-6 NA few 15 TRBJ2-1
CASSRQGLYSNQPQHF TGTGCCAGCTCACGACAGGGGCTTTATAGCAATCAGCCCCAGCATTTT TRBV2 TRBD1 NA 16 TRBJ1-5
CAISDPGRAYNEQFF TGTGCCATCAGTGATCCCGGGAGGGCCTACAATGAGCAGTTCTTC TRBV10-3 TRBD2 many 15 TRBJ2-1
CASSQALVNTGNTIYF TGCGCCAGCAGCCAAGCGTTGGTGAACACTGGAAACACCATATATTTT TRBV4-1 NA NA 16 TRBJ1-3
CASSADRGEQFF TGTGCCAGCAGCGCAGACAGGGGTGAGCAGTTCTTC TRBV2 TRBD1 NA 12 TRBJ2-1
CASSQDRVKETQYF TGCGCCAGCAGCCAGGACAGGGTAAAAGAGACCCAGTACTTC TRBV5-1 TRBD1 few 14 TRBJ2-5
CASSLEQLQFF TGTGCCAGCAGCTTGGAACAGCTCCAGTTCTTC TRBV5-4 NA few 11 TRBJ2-1
CASSEYHEQYF TGTGCCAGCAGTGAATACCACGAGCAGTACTTC TRBV2 NA many 11 TRBJ2-7
CASSGPGTRKDTQYF TGTGCCAGCAGCGGCCCCGGGACTAGGAAAGATACGCAGTATTTT TRBV7-9 TRBD2 NA 15 TRBJ2-3
CASSTGSRTSVAYEQYF TGTGCCAGTAGTACGGGCAGTCGGACTAGCGTCGCCTACGAGCAGTACTTC TRBV19 TRBD2 many 17 TRBJ2-7
CASSLGVNSNQPQHF TGCGCCAGCAGCTTGGGTGTAAATAGCAATCAGCCCCAGCATTTT TRBV5-1 NA few 15 TRBJ1-5
CASSHVLTRETQYF TGTGCCAGCAGCCATGTTTTGACTCGAGAGACCCAGTACTTC TRBV14 NA NA 14 TRBJ2-5
CSVEGGTDGYTF TGCAGCGTTGAAGGGGGGACAGATGGCTACACCTTC TRBV29-1 TRBD1 NA 12 TRBJ1-2
CASSPTPTGTDQPQHF TGCGCCAGCAGCCCCACGCCAACAGGGACGGATCAGCCCCAGCATTTT TRBV5-1 NA NA 16 TRBJ1-5
CASSVGGREAPLGEQFF TGTGCCAGCAGCGTAGGAGGGCGGGAGGCCCCTTTGGGGGAGCAGTTCTTC TRBV9 TRBD2 few 17 TRBJ2-1
CASSRYSTRPSTDTQYF TGTGCCAGCAGTCGCTACTCGACTAGACCTAGCACAGATACGCAGTATTTT TRBV27 NA NA 17 TRBJ2-3
CASRTGSTDTQYF TGTGCCAGCCGGACAGGGAGCACAGATACGCAGTATTTT TRBV19 TRBD1 few 13 TRBJ2-3
CAWTAGVNQPQHF TGTGCCTGGACCGCAGGGGTGAATCAGCCCCAGCATTTT TRBV30 NA NA 13 TRBJ1-5
CASRPAGTGVDTQYF TGTGCCAGCAGGCCCGCCGGGACAGGGGTAGATACGCAGTATTTT TRBV2 TRBD1 NA 15 TRBJ2-3
CASSLVASAETQYF TGCGCCAGCAGCTTGGTAGCTAGCGCAGAGACCCAGTACTTC TRBV5-1 NA many 14 TRBJ2-5
CASSVSTDTQYF TGTGCCAGCAGCGTTAGCACAGATACGCAGTATTTT TRBV7-9 NA NA 12 TRBJ2-3
CASSPRQDATEAFF TGTGCCAGCAGCCCCCGACAGGACGCCACTGAAGCTTTCTTT TRBV7-9 NA NA 14 TRBJ1-1
CASSRAGGSGDGYTF TGTGCCAGCAGTCGCGCAGGGGGCTCGGGAGATGGCTACACCTTC TRBV27 TRBD1 NA 15 TRBJ1-2
CASSSARLPWETQYF TGTGCCAGCAGCTCTGCTCGTCTACCGTGGGAGACCCAGTACTTC TRBV7-6 NA few 15 TRBJ2-5
CASSLANVDGEAFF TGCGCCAGCAGCTTGGCCAACGTGGACGGTGAAGCTTTCTTT TRBV5-1 NA NA 14 TRBJ1-1
CASSFTHPPRQGEETEAFF TGTGCCAGCAGCTTTACCCACCCTCCCAGACAGGGTGAGGAGACTGAAGCTTTCTTT TRBV7-9 TRBD1 few 19 TRBJ1-1
CASSLRGHEQYF TGTGCCAGCAGTTTGCGGGGGCACGAGCAGTACTTC TRBV27 NA many 12 TRBJ2-7
CASSEYSGFQYF TGTGCCAGCAGTGAATACAGTGGGTTTCAGTACTTC TRBV2 NA many 12 TRBJ2-4
CASSQVVRITNEKLFF TGCGCCAGCAGCCAAGTCGTACGCATCACTAATGAAAAACTGTTTTTT TRBV4-3 NA NA 16 TRBJ1-4
CASSLVLAGGTEQFF TGCGCCAGCAGCTTGGTTCTAGCGGGGGGTACTGAGCAGTTCTTC TRBV5-1 TRBD2 few 15 TRBJ2-1
CASSLNGGAVSYEQYF TGTGCCAGCAGCTTAAACGGGGGGGCAGTCTCCTACGAGCAGTACTTC TRBV7-6 TRBD2 NA 16 TRBJ2-7
CASSGDSLSNQPQHF TGTGCCAGCAGTGGGGACAGTTTAAGCAATCAGCCCCAGCATTTT TRBV6-1 TRBD1 few 15 TRBJ1-5
CASSPQGGSYEQYF TGTGCCAGCAGCCCACAGGGGGGCTCCTACGAGCAGTACTTC TRBV2 TRBD1 many 14 TRBJ2-7
CASNVHGGDQPQHF TGTGCCAGCAATGTACACGGGGGGGACCAGCCCCAGCATTTT TRBV27 NA few 14 TRBJ1-5
CASSRPGQGFDQPQHF TGTGCCAGCAGTAGACCGGGACAGGGTTTCGATCAGCCCCAGCATTTT TRBV28 TRBD1 many 16 TRBJ1-5
CASSLLTGGGSTEAFF TGTGCCAGCTCACTCCTAACAGGGGGAGGGAGCACTGAAGCTTTCTTT TRBV18 TRBD1 NA 16 TRBJ1-1
CASSRGEASYEQYF TGTGCCAGCAGTCGTGGGGAAGCCTCCTACGAGCAGTACTTC TRBV6-5 NA few 14 TRBJ2-7
CAWSRETGYGYTF TGTGCCTGGAGTAGGGAAACGGGCTATGGCTACACCTTC TRBV30 NA NA 13 TRBJ1-2